Listed below are T cell receptor beta chains from one sample, sequenced in a study of T cell responses to AZD1222 COVID-19 vaccine. Sequencing was performed with immunoSEQ multiplex PCR; in TCRdb, only in-frame clones are kept and a portion is missing. The data show about 100,000 clones, approximately 90% seen once. The sequencing used peripheral blood, collected on day 0 of AZD1222 vaccination. The receptors shown here come from an adult in good health. Both conserved end residues are part of each CDR3. The order of the fields is D gene, J gene, clone size, V gene, CDR3 length, CDR3 DNA, CDR3 protein. A D gene is named only where the DNA matches it firmly. Some rows have no size entry. The others give once, few or many, or a class for an expanded clone.

. TRBJ1-1 once TRBV18 13 TGTGCCAGCTTGAGGGATCCGAACACTGAAGCTTTCTTT CASLRDPNTEAFF
. TRBJ2-7 . TRBV5-5 16 TGTGCCAGCAGCTGGTGGGTGGGGGAGCTAACCTACGAGCAGTACTTC CASSWWVGELTYEQYF
. TRBJ1-5 . TRBV7-9 15 TGTGCCAGCAGCTTCTCAGGAAATAGCAATCAGCCCCAGCATTTT CASSFSGNSNQPQHF
. TRBJ1-3 . TRBV2 14 TGTGCCAGCAGTGACAGGGGTGCTGGAAACACCATATATTTT CASSDRGAGNTIYF
. TRBJ1-1 . TRBV4-2 16 TGTGCCAGCAGCCAAGCTTTCAGGGGAGGTAACACTGAAGCTTTCTTT CASSQAFRGGNTEAFF
. TRBJ1-2 . TRBV5-1 14 TGCGCCAGCAGCTTGGCCCCCAGTAACTATGGCTACACCTTC CASSLAPSNYGYTF
. TRBJ1-1 . TRBV18 14 TGTGCCAGCTCACCCTCACAGGTGAACACTGAAGCTTTCTTT CASSPSQVNTEAFF
. TRBJ1-1 . TRBV4-1 17 TGCGCCAGCAGCCAATGGCAACGGACAGCAAATAACACTGAAGCTTTCTTT CASSQWQRTANNTEAFF
TRBD1 TRBJ2-7 . TRBV5-4 14 TGTGCCAGCAGCTTAGACAGGGGTAGCTACGAGCAGTACTTC CASSLDRGSYEQYF
. TRBJ1-1 . TRBV27 13 TGTGCCAGCAGTTTATTTGGGTTCACTGAAGCTTTCTTT CASSLFGFTEAFF
. TRBJ2-2 . TRBV6-5 15 TGTGCCAGCAGTTTAAGCCTAACGAACACCGGGGAGCTGTTTTTT CASSLSLTNTGELFF
. TRBJ1-6 . TRBV12-2 17 TGTGCAAGTCGCTTAGCCTGGGTAGACAGGGGGAATTCACCCCTCCACTTT CASRLAWVDRGNSPLHF
. TRBJ1-1 few TRBV5-1 12 TGCGCCAGCAGCTTATCGGAGACTGAAGCTTTCTTT CASSLSETEAFF
. TRBJ1-3 . TRBV2 15 TGTGCCAGCAGTGAGGACAGTTCCTCTGGAAACACCATATATTTT CASSEDSSSGNTIYF
. TRBJ1-6 . TRBV4-2 17 TGTGCCAGCAGCCAAGAAGTAGGTGACAGCGGGAATTCACCCCTCCACTTT CASSQEVGDSGNSPLHF
TRBD1 TRBJ1-6 . TRBV27 16 TGTGCCAGCAGTATACAGGGGCGTGCCTATAATTCACCCCTCCACTTT CASSIQGRAYNSPLHF
. TRBJ2-2 once TRBV18 19 TGTGCCAGCTCACCACAACAGGTCGGGGGGCGGCGATCCACCGGGGAGCTGTTTTTT CASSPQQVGGRRSTGELFF
. TRBJ1-1 . TRBV15 14 TGTGCCACCAGCCTCGCCCTGGGGAACACTGAAGCTTTCTTT CATSLALGNTEAFF
. TRBJ2-5 . TRBV7-3 15 TGTGCCAGCAGCTTATCCGTGGGATACCAAGAGACCCAGTACTTC CASSLSVGYQETQYF
. TRBJ2-7 once TRBV6-5 13 TGTGCCAGCGCTGAGGGGGGGCCCTACGAGCAGTACTTC CASAEGGPYEQYF
. TRBJ1-4 once TRBV11-2 16 TGTGCCAGCAGCCATATTACAACAGGGTCTAATGAAAAACTGTTTTTT CASSHITTGSNEKLFF
. TRBJ1-3 few TRBV29-1 16 TGCAGCGTTGAAGGGCCCTTTAGGGGGTCTGGAAACACCATATATTTT CSVEGPFRGSGNTIYF
. TRBJ1-2 once TRBV25-1 14 TGTGCCAGCAGTGGGAATCCCCGAGGTAGTGGCTACACCTTC CASSGNPRGSGYTF
TRBD1 TRBJ1-5 few TRBV5-8 15 TGTGCCAGCAGCGTAGCAGGGGGTTTTCATCAGCCCCAGCATTTT CASSVAGGFHQPQHF
. TRBJ1-1 . TRBV6-5 14 TGTGCCAGCAGTCCTGGAGAAGGGAACACTGAAGCTTTCTTT CASSPGEGNTEAFF
TRBD1 TRBJ1-5 few TRBV15 14 TGTGCCACCAGCCAGACAGGGATCAATCAGCCCCAGCATTTT CATSQTGINQPQHF
. TRBJ1-2 . TRBV7-5 14 TGTGTCAGAAGCTTAGGGACACCCAGCTATGGCTACACCTTC CVRSLGTPSYGYTF
TRBD1 TRBJ2-2 . TRBV18 15 TGTGCCAGCTCACAGGGACAGACGAACACCGGGGAGCTGTTTTTT CASSQGQTNTGELFF
TRBD2 TRBJ2-3 . TRBV9 15 TGTGCCAGCAGCTCCTCTAGCGGGGGGACAGATACGCAGTATTTT CASSSSSGGTDTQYF
. TRBJ1-4 once TRBV19 14 TGTGCCAGTAGTATTCCGGGGACCCGTGAAAAACTGTTTTTT CASSIPGTREKLFF
TRBD1 TRBJ1-2 . TRBV5-1 15 TGCGCCAGCAGTAAGATAGGGGACAGCCTCTATGGCTACACCTTC CASSKIGDSLYGYTF
TRBD2 TRBJ2-1 . TRBV7-2 14 TGTGCCAGCACGAGACTAGCGCTGCCCAATGAGCAGTTCTTC CASTRLALPNEQFF
TRBD1 TRBJ2-1 . TRBV14 16 TGTGCCAGCAGCCCAGAGGACAGGGGGCGACCCAATGAGCAGTTCTTC CASSPEDRGRPNEQFF
. TRBJ2-7 . TRBV7-3 14 TGTGCCAGCAGCCCCGGCCCACAGGGATCCGAGCAGTACTTC CASSPGPQGSEQYF
. TRBJ1-1 . TRBV4-1 16 TGCGCCAGCAGCCAAGATCTGCTGAGCAGGAGTGGTGAAGCTTTCTTT CASSQDLLSRSGEAFF
. TRBJ1-5 . TRBV4-1 15 TGCGCCAGCAGCCAAAGACAGTATAGCAATCAGCCCCAGCATTTT CASSQRQYSNQPQHF
. TRBJ1-1 . TRBV6-5 16 TGTGCCAGCAGTTACTCCCCAGGGAGGGCGAACACTGAAGCTTTCTTT CASSYSPGRANTEAFF
. TRBJ2-2 . TRBV11-2 14 TGTGCCAGCAGCTCACTCCGTGGCACCGGGGAGCTGTTTTTT CASSSLRGTGELFF
. TRBJ2-3 . TRBV19 14 TGTGCCAGTAGTTCCGTGACCTATACAGATACGCAGTATTTT CASSSVTYTDTQYF
TRBD2 TRBJ2-7 . TRBV27 14 TGTGCCAGCAGTTTGACTAGCAGCCACTACGAGCAGTACTTC CASSLTSSHYEQYF
. TRBJ1-1 few TRBV7-3 13 TGTGCCAGCAGCTTAACAGGGAACACTGAAGCTTTCTTT CASSLTGNTEAFF
TRBD2 TRBJ2-3 . TRBV5-1 17 TGCGCCAGCAGCTTGTCAGCTAGCGGGTTCCGCACAGATACGCAGTATTTT CASSLSASGFRTDTQYF
. TRBJ1-1 . TRBV29-1 13 TGCAGCGCCCAAACTGTACAGGGCGCTGAAGCTTTCTTT CSAQTVQGAEAFF
TRBD1 TRBJ2-7 . TRBV4-1 14 TGCGCCAGCAGCCAAGTGGGGACAGTATACGAGCAGTACTTC CASSQVGTVYEQYF
. TRBJ2-3 . TRBV10-1 15 TGCGCCAGCAGTGAGGTGGGGGGAAGCACAGATACGCAGTATTTT CASSEVGGSTDTQYF
. TRBJ1-1 . TRBV4-1 18 TGCGCCAGCAGCCAAGGAGTCCTTCGTCGGCAGCTAAACACTGAAGCTTTCTTT CASSQGVLRRQLNTEAFF